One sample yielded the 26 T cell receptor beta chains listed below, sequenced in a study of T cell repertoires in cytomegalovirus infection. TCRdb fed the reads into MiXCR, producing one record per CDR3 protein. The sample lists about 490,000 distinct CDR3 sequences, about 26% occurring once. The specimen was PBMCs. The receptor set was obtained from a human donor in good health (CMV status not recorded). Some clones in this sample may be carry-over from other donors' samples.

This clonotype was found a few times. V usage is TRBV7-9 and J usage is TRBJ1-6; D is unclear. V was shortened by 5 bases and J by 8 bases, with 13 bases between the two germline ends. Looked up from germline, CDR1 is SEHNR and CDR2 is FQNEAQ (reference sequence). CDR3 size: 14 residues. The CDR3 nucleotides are TGTGCCAGCAGCCCCCCACCTGGTGATTCACCCCTCCACTTT. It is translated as CASSPPPGDSPLHF. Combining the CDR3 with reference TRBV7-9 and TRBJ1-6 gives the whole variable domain DTGVSQNPRHKITKRGQNVTFRCDPISEHNRLYWYRQTLGQGPEFLTYFQNEAQLEKSRLLSDRFSAERPKGSFSTLEIQRTEQGDSAMYLCASSPPPGDSPLHFGNGTRLTVT.

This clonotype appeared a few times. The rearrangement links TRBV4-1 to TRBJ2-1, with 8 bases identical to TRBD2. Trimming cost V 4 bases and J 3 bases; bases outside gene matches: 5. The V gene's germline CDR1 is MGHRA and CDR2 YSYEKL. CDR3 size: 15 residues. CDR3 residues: CASSRGLALYNEQFF. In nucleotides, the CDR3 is TGCGCCAGCAGCCGTGGACTAGCTCTCTACAATGAGCAGTTCTTC.

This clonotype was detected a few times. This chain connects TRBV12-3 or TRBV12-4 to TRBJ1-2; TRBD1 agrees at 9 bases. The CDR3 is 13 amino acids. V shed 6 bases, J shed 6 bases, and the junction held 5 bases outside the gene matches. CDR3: CASRGTGNNGYTF. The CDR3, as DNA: TGTGCCAGCAGGGGGACAGGGAATAATGGCTACACCTTC.

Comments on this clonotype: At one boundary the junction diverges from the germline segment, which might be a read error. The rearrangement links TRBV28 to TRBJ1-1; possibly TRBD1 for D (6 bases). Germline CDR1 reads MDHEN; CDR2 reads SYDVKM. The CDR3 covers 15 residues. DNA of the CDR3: TGTGCCAGCAGAATCCCGGGGGGCTTGAAAACTGAAGCTTTCTTT. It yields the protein CASRIPGGLKTEAFF. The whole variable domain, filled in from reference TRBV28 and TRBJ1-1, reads DVKVTQSSRYLVKRTGEKVFLECVQDMDHENMFWYRQDPGLGLRLIYFSYDVKMKEKGDIPEGYSVSREKKERFSLILESASTNQTSMYLCASRIPGGLKTEAFFGQGTRLTVV.

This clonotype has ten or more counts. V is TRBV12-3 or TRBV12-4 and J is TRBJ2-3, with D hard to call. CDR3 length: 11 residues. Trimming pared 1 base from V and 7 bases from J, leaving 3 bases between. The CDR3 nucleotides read TGTGCCAGCAGTTTAGATCATACGCAGTATTTT. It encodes CASSLDHTQYF.

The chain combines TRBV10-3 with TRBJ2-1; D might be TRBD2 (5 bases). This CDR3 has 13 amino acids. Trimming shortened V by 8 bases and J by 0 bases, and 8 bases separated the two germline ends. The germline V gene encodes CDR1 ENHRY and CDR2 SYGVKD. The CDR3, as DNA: TGTGCCATCGGACTTAGCTCCTACAATGAGCAGTTCTTC. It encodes CAIGLSSYNEQFF.

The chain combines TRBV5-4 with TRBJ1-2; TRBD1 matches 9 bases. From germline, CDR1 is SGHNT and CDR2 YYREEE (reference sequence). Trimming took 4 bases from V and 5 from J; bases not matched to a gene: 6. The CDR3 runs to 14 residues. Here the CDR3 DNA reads TGTGCCAGCAGCCGCCGGGACAGGGCGTATGGCTACACCTTC. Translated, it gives CASSRRDRAYGYTF.

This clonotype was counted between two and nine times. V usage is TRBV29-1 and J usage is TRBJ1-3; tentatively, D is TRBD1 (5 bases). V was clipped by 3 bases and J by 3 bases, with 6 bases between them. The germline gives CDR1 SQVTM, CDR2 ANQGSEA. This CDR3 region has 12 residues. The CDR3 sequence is CSVEQGGNTIYF. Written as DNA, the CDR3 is TGCAGCGTTGAGCAGGGTGGAAACACCATATATTTT. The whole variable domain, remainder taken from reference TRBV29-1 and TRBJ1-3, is SAVISQKPSRDICQRGTSLTIQCQVDSQVTMMFWYRQQPGQSLTLIATANQGSEATYESGFVIDKFPISRPNLTFSTLTVSNMSPEDSSIYLCSVEQGGNTIYFGEGSWLTVV.

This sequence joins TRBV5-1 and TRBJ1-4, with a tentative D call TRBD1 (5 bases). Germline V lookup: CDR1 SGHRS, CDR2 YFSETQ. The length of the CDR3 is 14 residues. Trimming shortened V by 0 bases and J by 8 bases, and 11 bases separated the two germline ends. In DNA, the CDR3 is TGCGCCAGCAGCTTGGGCAGGGCGGAGGAAAAACTGTTTTTT. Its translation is CASSLGRAEEKLFF.

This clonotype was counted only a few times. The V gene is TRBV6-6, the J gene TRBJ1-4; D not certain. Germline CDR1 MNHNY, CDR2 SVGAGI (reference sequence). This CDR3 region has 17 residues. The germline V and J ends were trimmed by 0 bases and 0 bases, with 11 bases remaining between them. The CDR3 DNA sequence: TGTGCCAGCAGTTACTCACAGCTACTTTCAACTAATGAAAAACTGTTTTTT. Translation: CASSYSQLLSTNEKLFF.

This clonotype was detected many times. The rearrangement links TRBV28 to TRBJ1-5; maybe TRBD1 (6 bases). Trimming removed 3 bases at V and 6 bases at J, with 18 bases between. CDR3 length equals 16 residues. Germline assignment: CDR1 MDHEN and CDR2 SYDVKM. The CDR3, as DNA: TGTGCCAGCAGTTTTCCCGGGGGGGGGGGCAGTCAGCCCCAGCATTTT. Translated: CASSFPGGGGSQPQHF.

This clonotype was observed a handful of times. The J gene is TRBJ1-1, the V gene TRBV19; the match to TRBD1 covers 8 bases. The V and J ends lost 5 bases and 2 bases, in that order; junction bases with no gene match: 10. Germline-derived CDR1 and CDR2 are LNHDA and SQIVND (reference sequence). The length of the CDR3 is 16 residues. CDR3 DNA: TGTGCCAGTAGTGTTCGACAGGGGAACTACAACACTGAAGCTTTCTTT. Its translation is CASSVRQGNYNTEAFF.

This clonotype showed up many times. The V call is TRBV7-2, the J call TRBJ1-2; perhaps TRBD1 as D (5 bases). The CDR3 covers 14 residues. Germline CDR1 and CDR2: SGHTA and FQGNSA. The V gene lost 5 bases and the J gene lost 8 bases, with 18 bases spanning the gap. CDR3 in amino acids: CASSLSPEGHGYTF. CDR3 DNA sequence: TGTGCCAGCAGCCTATCCCCAGAGGGGCACGGCTACACCTTC.

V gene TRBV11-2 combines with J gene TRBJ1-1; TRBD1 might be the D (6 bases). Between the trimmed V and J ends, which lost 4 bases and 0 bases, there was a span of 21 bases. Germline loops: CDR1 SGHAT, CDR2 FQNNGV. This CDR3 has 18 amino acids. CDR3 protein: CASSSRTRGAVMNTEAFF. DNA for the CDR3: TGTGCCAGCAGCTCACGTACACGGGGGGCCGTCATGAACACTGAAGCTTTCTTT. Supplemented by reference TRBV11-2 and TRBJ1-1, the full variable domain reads EAGVAQSPRYKIIEKRQSVAFWCNPISGHATLYWYQQILGQGPKLLIQFQNNGVVDDSQLPKDRFSAERLKGVDSTLKIQPAKLEDSAVYLCASSSRTRGAVMNTEAFFGQGTRLTVV.

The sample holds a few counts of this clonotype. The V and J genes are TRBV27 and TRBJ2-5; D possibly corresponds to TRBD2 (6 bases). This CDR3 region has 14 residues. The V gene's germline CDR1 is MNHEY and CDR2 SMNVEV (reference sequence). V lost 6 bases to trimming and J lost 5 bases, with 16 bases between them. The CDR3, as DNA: TGTGCCAGCAGGGGACTGGTGTTGGGGGAGACCCAGTACTTC. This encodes CASRGLVLGETQYF.

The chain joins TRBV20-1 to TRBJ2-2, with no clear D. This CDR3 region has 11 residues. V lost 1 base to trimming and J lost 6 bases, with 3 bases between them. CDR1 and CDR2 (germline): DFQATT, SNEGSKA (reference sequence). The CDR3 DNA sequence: TGCAGTGCTAGAGGCGCCGGGGAGCTGTTTTTT. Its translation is CSARGAGELFF.

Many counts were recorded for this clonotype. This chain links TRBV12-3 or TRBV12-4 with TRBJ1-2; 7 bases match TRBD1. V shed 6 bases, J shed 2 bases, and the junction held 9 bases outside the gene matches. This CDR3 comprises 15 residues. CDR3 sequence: CASSYIIQGNYGYTF. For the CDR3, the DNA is TGTGCCAGCAGCTATATTATACAGGGGAACTATGGCTACACCTTC.

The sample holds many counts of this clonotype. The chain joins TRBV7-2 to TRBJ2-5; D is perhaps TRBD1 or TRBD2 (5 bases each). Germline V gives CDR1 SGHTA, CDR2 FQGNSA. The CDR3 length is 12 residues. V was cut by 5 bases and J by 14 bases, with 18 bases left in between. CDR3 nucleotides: TGTGCCAGCAGCCAATTACCGGGACCGCTATACTTC. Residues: CASSQLPGPLYF.

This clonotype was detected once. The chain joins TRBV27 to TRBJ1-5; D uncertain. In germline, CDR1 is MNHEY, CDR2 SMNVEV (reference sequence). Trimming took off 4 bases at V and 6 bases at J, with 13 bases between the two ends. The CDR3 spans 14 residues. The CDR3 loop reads CASSSSSRAQPQHF. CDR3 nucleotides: TGTGCCAGCAGTTCTTCCTCAAGGGCTCAGCCCCAGCATTTT.

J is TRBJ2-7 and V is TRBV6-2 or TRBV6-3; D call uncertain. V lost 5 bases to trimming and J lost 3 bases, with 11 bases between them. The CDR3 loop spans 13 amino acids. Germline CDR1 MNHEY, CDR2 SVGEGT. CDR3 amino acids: CASSRTLDYEQYV. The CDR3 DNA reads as TGTGCCAGCAGTCGGACCTTAGACTACGAGCAGTACGTC.

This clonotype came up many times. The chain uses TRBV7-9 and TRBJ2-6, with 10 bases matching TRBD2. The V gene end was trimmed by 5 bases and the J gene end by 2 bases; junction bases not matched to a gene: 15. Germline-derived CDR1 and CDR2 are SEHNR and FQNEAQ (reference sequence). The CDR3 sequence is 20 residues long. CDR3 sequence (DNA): TGTGCCAGCAGCCCGACGAGGAGCGGGAGGGCCGGGGCTGGGGCCAACGTCCTGACTTTC. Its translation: CASSPTRSGRAGAGANVLTF.

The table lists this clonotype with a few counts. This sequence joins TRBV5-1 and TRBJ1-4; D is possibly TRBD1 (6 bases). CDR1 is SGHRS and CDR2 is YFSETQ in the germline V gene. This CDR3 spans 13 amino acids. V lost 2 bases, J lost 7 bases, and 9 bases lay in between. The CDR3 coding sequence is TGCGCCAGCAGCTTCCAGGGGAGTGAAAAACTGTTTTTT. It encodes CASSFQGSEKLFF. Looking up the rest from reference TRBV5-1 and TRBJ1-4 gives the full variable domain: KAGVTQTPRYLIKTRGQQVTLSCSPISGHRSVSWYQQTPGQGLQFLFEYFSETQRNKGNFPGRFSGRQFSNSRSEMNVSTLELGDSALYLCASSFQGSEKLFFGSGTQLSVL.

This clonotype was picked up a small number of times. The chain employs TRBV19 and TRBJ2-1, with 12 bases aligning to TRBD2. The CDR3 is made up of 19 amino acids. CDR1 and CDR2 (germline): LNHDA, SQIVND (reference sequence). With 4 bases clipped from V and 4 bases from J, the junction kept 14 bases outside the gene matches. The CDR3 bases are TGTGCCAGTAGTACCATACGTTCGAGGACTAGCGGGGTTTACAATGAGCAGTTCTTC. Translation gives CASSTIRSRTSGVYNEQFF.

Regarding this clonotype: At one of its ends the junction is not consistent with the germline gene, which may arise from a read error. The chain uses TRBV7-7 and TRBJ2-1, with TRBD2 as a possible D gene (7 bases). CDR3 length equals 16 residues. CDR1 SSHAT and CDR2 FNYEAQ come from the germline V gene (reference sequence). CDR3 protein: CASSQGGRAGYNEQFF. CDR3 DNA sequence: TGTGCTAGCAGCCAAGGGGGGAGGGCGGGATACAATGAGCAGTTCTTC.

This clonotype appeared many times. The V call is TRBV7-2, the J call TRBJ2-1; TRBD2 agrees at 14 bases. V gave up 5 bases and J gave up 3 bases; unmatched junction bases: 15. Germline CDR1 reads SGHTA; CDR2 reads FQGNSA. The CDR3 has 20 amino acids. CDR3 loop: CASSPGLAGVSSIRYNEQFF. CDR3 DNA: TGTGCCAGCAGCCCGGGACTAGCGGGAGTGTCTAGTATTCGCTACAATGAGCAGTTCTTC.

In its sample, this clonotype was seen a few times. CDR3 amino acids: CASSPGVNSYNEQFF. Written as DNA, the CDR3 is TGTGCCAGCAGCCCGGGGGTAAACTCCTACAATGAGCAGTTCTTC. The V and J genes are TRBV7-2 and TRBJ2-1, with D possibly TRBD2 on 6 matching bases. Germline CDR1 is SGHTA and CDR2 is FQGNSA. The length of the CDR3 is 15 residues. V lost 5 bases and J lost 0, with 11 bases in between.